The 10 T cell receptor beta chains in this list originate from one sample, sequenced in a study of T cells in tuberculosis. Generated by immunoSEQ multiplex PCR, the TCRdb table keeps only in-frame clones and is missing some. The sample holds approximately 29,000 clones, 90% seen once. The specimen was PBMCs. The receptor source for this set is a donor between 10 and 35 years old with latent tuberculosis or without tuberculosis infection.

The rearrangement uses TRBV5-6 and TRBJ2-2; TRBD1 matches at 7 bases. The CDR3 loop spans 16 amino acids. Germline CDR1 is SGHDT and CDR2 is YYEEEE. J gave up 0 bases and V 4 bases, and 6 bases lay outside the gene matches. The CDR3 here is CASSPGQNTNTGELFF. CDR3 nucleotide sequence: TGTGCCAGCAGCCCGGGACAGAACACGAACACCGGGGAGCTGTTTTTT.

V is TRBV15 and J is TRBJ1-1, with 7 bases matching TRBD1. The germline CDR1 and CDR2 sequences are LNHNV and YYDKDF (reference sequence). Germline trimming cut 6 bases from V and 0 bases from J; bases unmatched to any gene: 10. This CDR3 spans 16 amino acids. The CDR3 loop is CATRPTLTGMNTEAFF. CDR3 DNA: TGTGCCACCAGACCGACTTTGACAGGGATGAACACTGAAGCTTTCTTT.

This chain links TRBV6-5 with TRBJ2-7, with D possibly being TRBD2 (5 bases). V lost 6 bases, J lost 0 bases, and 12 bases lay in between. The CDR3 runs 14 residues. The germline V gene has CDR1 MNHEY and CDR2 SVGAGI. Written as DNA, the CDR3 is TGTGCCAGCAGCCGGACTCAATCCTCCTACGAGCAGTACTTC. Protein product: CASSRTQSSYEQYF.

This chain links TRBV28 with TRBJ1-2; 7 bases are a match to TRBD1. From germline, CDR1 is MDHEN and CDR2 SYDVKM. The CDR3 is 13 residues long. J was trimmed by 2 bases and V by 6 bases; bases with no gene match: 3. CDR3 DNA: TGTGCCAGCAGCCCGGGACAGAACTATGGCTACACCTTC. This gives the protein CASSPGQNYGYTF.

The V gene is TRBV10-3, the J gene TRBJ2-1; 7 bases line up with TRBD2. The CDR3 is 16 residues long. V lost 2 bases and J lost 6; bases outside the gene matches: 10. The germline V gene has CDR1 ENHRY and CDR2 SYGVKD. DNA for the CDR3: TGTGCCATCAGTGAGACTCGGCTAGCGGCGGCCAATGAGCAGTTCTTC. This translates into CAISETRLAAANEQFF.

This clone was detected only a few times. This CDR3 is also generated by other DNA sequences in the sample. The chain has TRBV6-1 and TRBJ2-7, with D unresolved. V lost 3 bases to trimming and J lost 3 bases, with 12 bases between them. The CDR3 runs 14 residues. Germline V gives CDR1 MNHNS, CDR2 SASEGT. This CDR3 is CASSDEPRSYEQYF. The DNA for the CDR3 is TGTGCCAGCAGTGATGAGCCTCGTAGCTACGAGCAGTACTTC.

The gene calls are TRBV10-3 and TRBJ1-2; D not resolved. V was pared by 4 bases and J by 5 bases, with 29 bases between. The CDR3 covers 19 residues. Germline CDR1 reads ENHRY; CDR2 reads SYGVKD. The CDR3 reads CAISGSLLEVKEMRYGYTF. In DNA form, the CDR3 reads TGTGCCATCAGTGGATCATTATTGGAGGTGAAGGAAATGAGGTATGGCTACACCTTC.

The V gene is TRBV11-2, the J gene TRBJ2-3, with D perhaps matching TRBD2 (6 bases). V lost 3 bases, J lost 2 bases, and 15 bases lay in between. Germline V gives CDR1 SGHAT, CDR2 FQNNGV. The CDR3 consists of 16 residues. Written as DNA, the CDR3 is TGTGCCAGCAGCTTCTCCAACCGGGGGAACACAGATACGCAGTATTTT. Encoded protein: CASSFSNRGNTDTQYF.

The rearrangement uses TRBV27 and TRBJ2-7; a possible D gene is TRBD2 (5 bases). Germline V gene lookup returns CDR1 MNHEY and CDR2 SMNVEV (reference sequence). Trimming took off 2 bases at V and 6 bases at J, with 14 bases between the two ends. The CDR3 is made up of 14 amino acids. The CDR3 here is CASSLTRGSGEQYF. CDR3 coding DNA: TGTGCCAGCAGTTTAACTCGGGGATCGGGCGAGCAGTACTTC.

This rearrangement joins TRBV10-3 to TRBJ2-7; D gene uncertain. With 3 bases removed from V and 0 bases from J, the gap between germline ends came to 15 bases. The germline CDR1 and CDR2 sequences are ENHRY and SYGVKD. This CDR3 is built from 16 residues. The CDR3 spells CAISDPAERSSYEQYF. The CDR3 coding sequence is TGTGCCATCAGTGACCCCGCGGAGCGAAGCTCCTACGAGCAGTACTTC.